The 30 T cell receptor beta chains in this list originate from one sample, sequenced in a study of monozygotic twins with inflammatory bowel disease. From its re-call of the 5' RACE reads, TCRdb lists each CDR3 protein once, without DNA. The sample table includes more than 300,000 distinct CDR3 sequences. Material for sequencing was blood. The receptors derive from a human donor with ulcerative colitis or Crohn's disease, or a healthy co-twin of an affected twin (not recorded which).

The chain is built from TRBV11-2 and TRBJ2-3; TCRdb outputs TRBD2, but without DNA this stays unchecked. Germline V lookup: CDR1 SGHAT, CDR2 FQNNGV. This CDR3 region has 18 residues. The chain's CDR3 is CASSWELARGTNTDTQYF. Based on the CDR3 plus reference TRBV11-2 and TRBJ2-3, the full variable domain is EAGVAQSPRYKIIEKRQSVAFWCNPISGHATLYWYQQILGQGPKLLIQFQNNGVVDDSQLPKDRFSAERLKGVDSTLKIQPAKLEDSAVYLCASSWELARGTNTDTQYFGPGTRLTVL.

V is TRBV5-1 and J is TRBJ1-4; the TCRdb D gene call, TRBD1, has no DNA to confirm it. CDR1 and CDR2 from the germline V gene are SGHRS and YFSETQ. CDR3 length: 16 amino acids. Here the CDR3 reads CASSSRGRQVGEKLFF.

The genes are TRBV7-2 and TRBJ2-2; TCRdb returns TRBD2, unconfirmable since there is no DNA. Germline values: CDR1 SGHTA, CDR2 FQGNSA. CDR3 size: 12 residues. The CDR3 reads CASSSQRGELFF.

This sequence joins TRBV6-2 or TRBV6-3 and TRBJ2-1; TCRdb reports TRBD2, a call that lacks DNA to check it against. Germline values: CDR1 MNHEY, CDR2 SVGEGT. CDR3 length equals 20 residues. The CDR3: CASSYGRGVFGGGYYNEQFF.

This sequence joins TRBV6-6 and TRBJ1-4; TCRdb returns TRBD1, unconfirmable since there is no DNA. CDR1 is MNHNY, CDR2 SVGAGI, per germline (reference sequence). The CDR3 length is 12 residues. The CDR3 spells CASMTGGQKLFF.

This chain links TRBV20-1 with TRBJ2-3; TCRdb indicates TRBD2, and absent DNA this call remains unverified. Germline V lookup: CDR1 DFQATT, CDR2 SNEGSKA (reference sequence). The CDR3 runs to 16 residues. The CDR3 reads CSARGGTSGGTDTQYF.

The chain has TRBV20-1 and TRBJ2-3; TCRdb's D gene call, TRBD2, goes unchecked for lack of DNA. From germline, CDR1 is DFQATT and CDR2 SNEGSKA (reference sequence). CDR3 length equals 16 residues. The CDR3 loop is CSAARLAGALTDTQYF.

J is TRBJ1-4 and V is TRBV6-1; the TRBD1 assignment by TCRdb is unverifiable without DNA. The V gene's germline CDR1 is MNHNS and CDR2 SASEGT. The CDR3 is 15 amino acids. This CDR3 reads CASSPGTGGQEKLFF.

CDR3 sequence: CASSGGGFTEAFF. The chain recombines TRBV7-8 with TRBJ1-1. Per the germline V gene, CDR1 is SGHVS and CDR2 is FQNEAQ. The CDR3 consists of 13 residues.

The chain recombines TRBV9 with TRBJ1-3. Germline CDR1 is SGDLS and CDR2 is YYNGEE. The CDR3 is 16 amino acids. CDR3 residues: CASSVVPEVSGNTIYF.

This rearrangement joins TRBV7-9 to TRBJ2-5; TCRdb's D gene call, TRBD2, goes unchecked for lack of DNA. The CDR3 has 15 amino acids. Germline V gene sequence: CDR1 SEHNR, CDR2 FQNEAQ (reference sequence). CDR3: CASTLVGGAEETQYF.

This chain connects TRBV28 to TRBJ1-1. Germline CDR1 is MDHEN and CDR2 is SYDVKM. The CDR3 runs 11 residues. The CDR3 sequence: CASGPNTEAFF.

This chain joins TRBV29-1 and TRBJ1-2. This CDR3 contains 15 residues. Germline V gene sequence: CDR1 SQVTM, CDR2 ANQGSEA. The chain's CDR3 is CSVEGGAGPVIGYTF.

V usage is TRBV24-1 and J usage is TRBJ2-3; no DNA is available, so the TRBD2 call from TCRdb remains unchecked. The germline gives CDR1 KGHDR, CDR2 SFDVKD. The CDR3 is 15 amino acids. The CDR3 here is CATSDSSGTADTQYF.

The V and J genes are TRBV12-3 or TRBV12-4 and TRBJ2-1. This CDR3 is built from 11 residues. The CDR3 here is CASRLWDEQFF.

The gene calls are TRBV20-1 and TRBJ2-7; the TRBD1 assignment by TCRdb is unverifiable without DNA. Germline V gene lookup returns CDR1 DFQATT and CDR2 SNEGSKA (reference sequence). The CDR3 covers 15 residues. CDR3 loop: CSASRLGVDAYEQYF.

The rearrangement joins TRBV5-1 to TRBJ2-6. Germline values: CDR1 SGHRS, CDR2 YFSETQ. The CDR3 loop spans 16 amino acids. This chain's CDR3 is CASSYLGDSGANVLTF.

V and J are TRBV7-2 and TRBJ2-7; TCRdb's D gene call, TRBD1, goes unchecked for lack of DNA. The CDR3 extends over 14 amino acids. Looked up from germline, CDR1 is SGHTA and CDR2 is FQGNSA. CDR3 loop: CASSLVRQKYEQYF.

The chain is built from TRBV6-1 and TRBJ1-3; TCRdb picks TRBD1, but there is no DNA to check that call. The germline gives CDR1 MNHNS, CDR2 SASEGT. The length of the CDR3 is 16 residues. This CDR3 reads CASSQRQELSGNTIYF.

V gene TRBV29-1 combines with J gene TRBJ2-4. The length of the CDR3 is 12 residues. CDR1 is SQVTM and CDR2 is ANQGSEA in the germline V gene. CDR3 amino acids: CSVVLEVGIQYF.

The V gene is TRBV5-1, the J gene TRBJ1-1; TCRdb's D gene call, TRBD1, goes unchecked for lack of DNA. CDR1 SGHRS and CDR2 YFSETQ come from the germline V gene. This CDR3 is built from 12 residues. The CDR3 loop is CASSLGQDEAFF.

This sequence joins TRBV28 and TRBJ2-1; the TRBD1 assignment by TCRdb is unverifiable without DNA. This CDR3 region has 14 residues. The germline V gene has CDR1 MDHEN and CDR2 SYDVKM. Here the CDR3 reads CASRGGTKYNEQFF.

The CDR3 region is CSVEVVVGPLF. This chain connects TRBV29-1 to TRBJ2-1. The CDR3 runs 11 residues. Germline CDR1 is SQVTM and CDR2 is ANQGSEA.

The chain employs TRBV4-2 and TRBJ2-7; TCRdb lists TRBD1, though no DNA is available to test this call. The V gene's germline CDR1 is LGHNA and CDR2 YNFKEQ. The CDR3 totals 16 residues. CDR3 sequence: CASSQELRGGNYEQYF.

The rearrangement joins TRBV24-1 to TRBJ2-6. There are 16 residues in the CDR3. Germline CDR1 and CDR2: KGHDR and SFDVKD. The CDR3 sequence: CATSTKRSSGANVLTF.

The V and J genes are TRBV5-4 and TRBJ2-2; TCRdb names TRBD1, which stays unverified in the absence of DNA. CDR1 and CDR2 from the germline V gene are SGHNT and YYREEE (reference sequence). The CDR3 covers 17 residues. The CDR3 here is CASSLAGAGVNTGELFF.

The rearrangement joins TRBV12-3 or TRBV12-4 to TRBJ2-5; the TCRdb call, TRBD2, lacks DNA for checking. This CDR3 is 15 amino acids long. CDR3 region: CASSPGQGRAETQYF.

V and J are TRBV6-1 and TRBJ2-7; TCRdb indicates TRBD1, and absent DNA this call remains unverified. Germline lookup yields CDR1 MNHNS and CDR2 SASEGT. The CDR3 extends over 17 amino acids. CDR3 sequence reads: CASSQFGPGGFPYEQYF.

V and J are TRBV6-1 and TRBJ2-3. The CDR3 sequence is 15 residues long. Germline V CDR1 and CDR2: MNHNS, SASEGT. CDR3 sequence reads: CASATRRSDTDTQYF.

This chain joins TRBV12-5 and TRBJ2-2; as DNA is missing, the TRBD1 call by TCRdb cannot be tested. The CDR3 extends over 17 amino acids. From germline, CDR1 is LGHNT and CDR2 FRNRAP. This CDR3 is CASGFVRQATNTGELFF.